This T cell receptor beta chain was found in a study of beta chain features in type 1 diabetes (dated 2018 in TCRdb). Background for the entire study: Mean age, gender distribution, total cell number and subset yield were not different between patients and healthy donors. Regulatory and stem cell-like memory subsets were isolated from only 8 patients and roughly eight healthy donors, whereas naive and central memory subsets came from all 30 or so donors. A total of 90 million to 130 million sorted cells were examined across all samples, and a strong correlation was observed between cell number per subset and RNA yield. In the study, recently diagnosed type 1 diabetes patients and matched healthy donors were compared on the TCRB repertoires of their sorted circulating CD4+ T cell subsets.

This clone was found a few times. Its target antigen remains unknown. Base qualities are missing; no much larger clone stands one base away. The study at large found these results: In all four CD4+ subsets, TCRB CDR3 length was moderately but significantly shorter in type 1 diabetes patients. Naive, central memory and regulatory TCRB repertoires appeared to be more alike among patients than among healthy donors. Because cDNA was sequenced instead of genomic DNA, activated cells with high expression could be over-represented, although the groups did not differ in activation or CD3 levels. Because small numbers of individuals were included in the HLA sub-analyses, any influence of HLA type on TCRB rearrangement was left unresolved. Shorter templates might be favored by PCR, yet because patient and control samples were amplified and corrected together, any such skew would affect both groups equally. At VDJ recombination sites, patients with type 1 diabetes made fewer insertions and deleted more nucleotides, a pattern implying thymic rearrangement abnormalities.

Each donor gave one peripheral blood draw, averaging roughly 100 mL, which was collected into heparinised tubes. A BD FACSAria II was used to sort naive, central memory, regulatory and stem cell-like memory CD4+ T cells with a panel that included CD45RO, CCR7, CD25, CD127, CD95 and CD27. Purity was above 98% for every sorted population. PBMCs were isolated right away by Lymphoprep density gradient centrifugation and were stained directly, without culture. So that batch effects would be minimized, each experiment stained and sorted samples in pairs, pairing one healthy donor with one patient. The entire amount of isolated RNA was reverse transcribed using the High Capacity cDNA Reverse Transcription Kit, so the sequenced TCRB transcripts were expressed ones. Deep immunoSEQ sequencing was performed on naive, central memory and regulatory T cell samples, with an average of around 3.5 million total reads per sample. After sorted cells were lysed in RLT buffer, RNA was extracted with DNase-treated RNeasy Micro or Mini kits, with the choice depending on cell number. To prevent cross-contamination, every cell subset was processed on its own, while patient and healthy donor samples were processed together. The immunoSEQ multiplex PCR was used to amplify TCRB sequences from cDNA, yielding 87-bp fragments that span the CDR3 region. Amplicons were sequenced on the Illumina HiSeq platform. As for how the authors treated the data: Synthetic template baselines were used to correct PCR bias computationally, reads within Hamming distance 2 were collapsed together, and singletons that could not be merged were discarded. Reads were aligned against IMGT to assign V, D and J genes, CDR3 length and insertions or deletions at six rearrangement sites. Within each subset, clonotype counts were normalized to sorted cell number, after which true diversity and Gini coefficients were computed with the tcR R package. Repertoire sharing was quantified using the overlap coefficient calculated on TCRB nucleotide sequences. This is the immuneACCESS table as TCRdb keeps it, with only in-frame sequences that have V and J called. A part of the clones is gone; compared with another copy, unresolved V genes explain less than half, and the rest is unexplained. V and J calls plus clone size are reproduced from that table; the DNA served to infer D and trimming. Counted in this sample were tens of thousands of clones; around three fifths of them appeared once. The ten largest clones represent about 2.2% of the sample.

CDR3 length: 14 amino acids, cysteine to phenylalanine. Just the 42-base CDR3 DNA is kept, in frame starting at base 1. The trim is 2 bases for V and 1 base for J, with a gap of 8 bases between the germline ends. The germline V gene (reference sequence) sets CDR1 to LNHDA and CDR2 to SQIVND. Specimen: Tregs from blood. Sample cell subset or site, as interpreted from the label and publication: regulatory CD4+ T cells. The V and J segments used are TRBV19 and TRBJ2-5, and perhaps TRBD2 as D gene, on 5 matching bases. The source of this sequence is a woman between 18 and 29 years old in good health. Read as DNA, the sequence is TGTGCCAGTAGTATAACGGACTTCCAAGAGACCCAGTACTTC. Protein translation: CASSITDFQETQYF.